This TCR beta chain came from a study of human T cells and chemical hapten exposure (dated by TCRdb to the early 2020s). For the wider study: For sensitization, 2% DPC in acetone was applied to a 2 cm by 2 cm area of upper inner arm skin. Alopecia areata with under or over 50% scalp involvement, alopecia totalis and alopecia universalis were represented in the patient cohort, which was mostly female. Blood for TCR sequencing was provided by twenty-nine alopecia patients at one to four time points (pre-sensitization, 2, 6 and 24 weeks). Blood samples were taken from patients before sensitization (week 0) and then at 2, 6 and about 24 weeks after DPC sensitization. Throughout the study period of about 25 weeks, patients also received therapeutic DPC doses to the scalp every week. Libraries were combined into a pool for sequencing, and differences in TCR yield between samples came mainly from small differences in library volumes within the pool. Patch testing on the upper back used Finn chambers containing 0.01% DPC, with scoring done after 6 days according to International Contact Dermatitis Research Group standards. This study followed changes in the peripheral blood TCR repertoire in vivo during primary and secondary sensitization of alopecia patients to the hapten diphenylcyclopropenone (DPC).

The method behind the library was RACE. The sequencer listed for this sample is NextSeq 500. During library preparation, unique molecular identifiers were attached to individual cDNA molecules so that TCRs could be counted in a quantitative, reproducible way. For every blood RNA sample, sequencing covered both the TCR alpha and TCR beta chains. In the authors' own workflow: Samples had a median of approximately 96,000 TCRs, with a range from roughly 23,224 to 750,000. V, J and CDR3 annotation of the TCR reads was carried out using the Decombinator software suite. For PS versus PT1 abundance plots, all samples were subsampled to the same number of TCRs (28,000). TCRs were defined as expanded if absent before sensitization and observed at least eight times at the 2-week time point. TCRdb passed the public sequencing reads through fastp at Q25 and MiXCR, retaining productive beta sequences. Rows are combined by CDR3 protein, so each entry shows the most common genes and DNA. Here the V and J calls rest on TCRdb's processing, not on the authors' analysis. Here the sample has approximately 400,000 distinct CDR3 sequences; roughly 4.8% occur a single time. Together, the top ten hold over 2% of the sample.

This specimen's time point label, per the study, means: patch test 1, 2 weeks after DPC sensitization. This specimen's treatment or condition label, per the study, means: therapeutic diphenylcyclopropenone sensitization with weekly scalp DPC. Blood at each patch-test visit was drawn before the patch test was applied. Patients were considered eligible if aged 18 to 70, diagnosed with alopecia and deemed suitable for DPC therapy, and patients were excluded if pregnant. Total RNA was isolated from unfractionated whole blood collected in Tempus Blood RNA tubes. V has 1 base trimmed and J has 4 bases trimmed; junction bases matching no gene number 7. Including cysteine and phenylalanine, the CDR3 has 15 amino acids. The retained sequence is limited to the CDR3, 45 bases, with the frame set at the first base. The germline V gene supplies CDR1 SGHRS and CDR2 YFSETQ. A remark on this clonotype: Its specific antigen is unknown. Base qualities are missing; no much larger clone stands one base away.

On the study overall, not on this receptor specifically: DPC sensitization did not change the number of TCRs with a frequency above 1 in 1000, and there was no evidence of changes in global repertoire structure. The number of PT1 expanded TCRs positively correlated with patch test score, significant at thresholds 8, 16 and 32 but not 4. Because all patients had alopecia, a presumed autoimmune disease, the immune response of the patients might differ from that of healthy individuals. Expanded TCRs formed significantly more large CDR3 similarity clusters than pre-sensitization or healthy control sets, consistent with antigen-driven responses. After repeated subsampling, the strength of the expansion versus patch-test correlation and the threshold at which it became significant changed.

The sample was whole blood, taken in connection with sensitization to the hapten diphenylcyclopropenone (DPC). The clonotype originates from a woman between 45 and 60 years old with alopecia areata. Some clones in this sample may be carry-over from other donors' samples. The rearranged chain carries TRBV5-1 and TRBJ1-1; TRBD1 matches 7 bases in the middle. The DNA reads TGCGCCAGCAGCTTGCGGACAGGCGGCGGCACTGAAGCTTTCTTT. Its protein reads: CASSLRTGGGTEAFF.